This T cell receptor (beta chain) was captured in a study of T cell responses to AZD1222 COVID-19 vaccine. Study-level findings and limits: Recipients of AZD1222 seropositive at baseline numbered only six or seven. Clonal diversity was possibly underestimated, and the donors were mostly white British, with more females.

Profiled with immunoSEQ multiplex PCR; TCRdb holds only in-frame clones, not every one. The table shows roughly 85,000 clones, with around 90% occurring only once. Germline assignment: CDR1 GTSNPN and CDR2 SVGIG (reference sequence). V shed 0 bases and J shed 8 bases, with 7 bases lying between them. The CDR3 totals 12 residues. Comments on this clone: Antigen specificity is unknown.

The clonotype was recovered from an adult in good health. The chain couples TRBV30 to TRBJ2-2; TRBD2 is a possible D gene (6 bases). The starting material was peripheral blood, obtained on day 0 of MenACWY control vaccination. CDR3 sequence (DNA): TGTGCCTGGAGTGTAGGAGGGGGGGAGCTGTTTTTT. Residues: CAWSVGGGELFF.